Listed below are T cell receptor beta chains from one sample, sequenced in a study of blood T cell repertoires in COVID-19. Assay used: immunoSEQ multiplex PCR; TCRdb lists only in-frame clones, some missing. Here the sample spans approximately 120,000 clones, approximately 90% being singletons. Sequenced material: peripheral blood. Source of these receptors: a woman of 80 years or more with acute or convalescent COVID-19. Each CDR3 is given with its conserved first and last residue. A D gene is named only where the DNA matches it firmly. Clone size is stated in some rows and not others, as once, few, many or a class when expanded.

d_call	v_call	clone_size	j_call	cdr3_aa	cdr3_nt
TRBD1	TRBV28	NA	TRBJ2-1	CASSPQGNEQFF	TGTGCCAGCAGTCCACAGGGGAATGAGCAGTTCTTC
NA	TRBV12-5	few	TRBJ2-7	CASGFDRGYEQYF	TGTGCTAGTGGCTTCGATAGAGGCTACGAGCAGTACTTC
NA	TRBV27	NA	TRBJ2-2	CASSWRRAIGELFF	TGTGCCAGCAGTTGGCGCAGGGCGATCGGGGAGCTGTTTTTT
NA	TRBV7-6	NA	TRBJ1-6	CASSSDGVYNSPLHF	TGTGCCAGCAGTTCCGACGGAGTATATAATTCACCCCTCCACTTT
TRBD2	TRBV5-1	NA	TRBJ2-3	CASSLELAGGPGDTQYF	TGCGCCAGCAGCTTGGAACTAGCGGGAGGGCCTGGTGATACGCAGTATTTT
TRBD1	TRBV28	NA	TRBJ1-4	CASSKTGARGEKLFF	TGTGCCAGCAGCAAGACAGGGGCGAGAGGTGAAAAACTGTTTTTT
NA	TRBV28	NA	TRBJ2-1	CASRRIDSLQYNEQFF	TGTGCCAGCAGGCGCATCGACAGCCTCCAATACAATGAGCAGTTCTTC
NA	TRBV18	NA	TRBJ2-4	CASSPPGAVAKNIQYF	TGTGCCAGCTCACCCCCAGGGGCTGTAGCCAAAAACATTCAGTACTTC
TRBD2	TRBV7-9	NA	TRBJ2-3	CASRQPTSGTTDTQYF	TGTGCCAGCAGACAACCCACTAGCGGGACCACAGATACGCAGTATTTT
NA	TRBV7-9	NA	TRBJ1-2	CASSSQTGSGYTF	TGTGCCAGCAGCTCCCAGACAGGCTCTGGCTACACCTTC
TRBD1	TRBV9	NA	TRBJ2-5	CASSQRQGKETQYF	TGTGCCAGCAGCCAGAGACAGGGAAAAGAGACCCAGTACTTC
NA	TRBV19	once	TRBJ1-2	CASSPTGSNYGYTF	TGTGCCAGTAGTCCTACAGGATCTAACTATGGCTACACCTTC
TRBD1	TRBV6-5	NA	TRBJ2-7	CASRPDRGSYEQYF	TGTGCCAGCAGGCCGGACAGGGGGTCCTACGAGCAGTACTTC
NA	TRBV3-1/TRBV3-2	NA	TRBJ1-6	CASSQGPKNSPLHF	TGTGCCAGCAGCCAAGGGCCGAAGAATTCACCCCTCCACTTT
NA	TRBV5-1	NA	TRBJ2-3	CASSPDPSVSTDTQYF	TGCGCCAGCAGCCCAGATCCATCCGTTAGCACAGATACGCAGTATTTT
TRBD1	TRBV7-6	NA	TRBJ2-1	CASSSWGRTGDNEQFF	TGTGCCAGCAGCTCCTGGGGTCGGACAGGAGACAATGAGCAGTTCTTC
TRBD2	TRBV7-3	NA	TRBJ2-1	CASSPSGGYDNEQFF	TGTGCCAGCAGCCCGAGCGGGGGGTATGACAATGAGCAGTTCTTC
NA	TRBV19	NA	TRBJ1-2	CASTSGERSYGYTF	TGTGCCAGTACCTCCGGGGAAAGATCCTATGGCTACACCTTC
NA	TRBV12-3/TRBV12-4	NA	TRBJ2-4	CASGSSKNIQYF	TGTGCCAGTGGCAGTTCCAAAAACATTCAGTACTTC
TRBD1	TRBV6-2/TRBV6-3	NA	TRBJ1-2	CASSARDRAPYGYTF	TGTGCCAGCAGCGCCCGGGACAGGGCCCCCTATGGCTACACCTTC
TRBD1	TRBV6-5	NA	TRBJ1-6	CASRPGTGVSPLHF	TGTGCCAGCAGGCCCGGGACAGGGGTTTCACCCCTCCACTTT
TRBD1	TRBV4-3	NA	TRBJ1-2	CASSQEGTGYGYTF	TGCGCCAGCAGCCAAGAAGGGACAGGGTACGGCTACACCTTC
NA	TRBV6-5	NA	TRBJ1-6	CASRAGDSPLHF	TGTGCCAGCAGGGCAGGGGATTCACCCCTCCACTTT
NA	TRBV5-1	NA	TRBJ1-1	CASSLASGGNTEAFF	TGCGCCAGCAGCTTGGCCTCCGGGGGGAACACTGAAGCTTTCTTT
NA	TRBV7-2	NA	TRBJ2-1	CASSPPRPLNEQFF	TGTGCCAGCAGCCCCCCCAGGCCCTTAAATGAGCAGTTCTTC
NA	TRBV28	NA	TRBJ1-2	CASSLPGQHYGYTF	TGTGCCAGCAGTTTACCCGGACAGCACTATGGCTACACCTTC
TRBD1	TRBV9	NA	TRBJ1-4	CASSVGQGFEKLFF	TGTGCCAGCAGCGTAGGACAGGGTTTCGAAAAACTGTTTTTT
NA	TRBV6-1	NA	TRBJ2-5	CASSEISWVLALETQYF	TGTGCCAGCAGTGAAATATCGTGGGTGTTAGCCCTGGAGACCCAGTACTTC
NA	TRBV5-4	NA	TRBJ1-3	CASSLQGSGNTIYF	TGTGCCAGCAGCTTGCAGGGATCTGGAAACACCATATATTTT
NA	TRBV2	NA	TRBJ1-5	CASIGALNQPQHF	TGTGCCAGCATAGGGGCCCTCAATCAGCCCCAGCATTTT
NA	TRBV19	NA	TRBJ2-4	CASRGQGSKNIQYF	TGTGCCAGTAGGGGGCAGGGTTCCAAAAACATTCAGTACTTC
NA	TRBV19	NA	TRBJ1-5	CASSLAVLSNQPQHF	TGTGCCAGTAGTTTAGCGGTCCTTAGCAATCAGCCCCAGCATTTT
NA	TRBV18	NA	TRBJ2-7	CASRPGVRYEQYF	TGTGCCAGTCGCCCGGGGGTTCGCTACGAGCAGTACTTC
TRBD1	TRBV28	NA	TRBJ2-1	CASSFPLLTGQQGSYNEQFF	TGTGCCAGCAGTTTCCCTCTACTGACAGGGCAACAGGGCTCCTACAATGAGCAGTTCTTC
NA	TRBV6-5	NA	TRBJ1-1	CASTSRGGGTEAFF	TGTGCCAGCACCTCAAGGGGGGGCGGAACTGAAGCTTTCTTT
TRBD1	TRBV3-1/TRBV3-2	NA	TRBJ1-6	CASSQLRDSNSPLHF	TGTGCCAGCAGCCAGCTCAGGGACAGCAATTCACCCCTCCACTTT
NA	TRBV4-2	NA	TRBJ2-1	CASSQEPRGLLHEQFF	TGTGCCAGCAGCCAAGAACCCAGGGGCCTACTTCATGAGCAGTTCTTC